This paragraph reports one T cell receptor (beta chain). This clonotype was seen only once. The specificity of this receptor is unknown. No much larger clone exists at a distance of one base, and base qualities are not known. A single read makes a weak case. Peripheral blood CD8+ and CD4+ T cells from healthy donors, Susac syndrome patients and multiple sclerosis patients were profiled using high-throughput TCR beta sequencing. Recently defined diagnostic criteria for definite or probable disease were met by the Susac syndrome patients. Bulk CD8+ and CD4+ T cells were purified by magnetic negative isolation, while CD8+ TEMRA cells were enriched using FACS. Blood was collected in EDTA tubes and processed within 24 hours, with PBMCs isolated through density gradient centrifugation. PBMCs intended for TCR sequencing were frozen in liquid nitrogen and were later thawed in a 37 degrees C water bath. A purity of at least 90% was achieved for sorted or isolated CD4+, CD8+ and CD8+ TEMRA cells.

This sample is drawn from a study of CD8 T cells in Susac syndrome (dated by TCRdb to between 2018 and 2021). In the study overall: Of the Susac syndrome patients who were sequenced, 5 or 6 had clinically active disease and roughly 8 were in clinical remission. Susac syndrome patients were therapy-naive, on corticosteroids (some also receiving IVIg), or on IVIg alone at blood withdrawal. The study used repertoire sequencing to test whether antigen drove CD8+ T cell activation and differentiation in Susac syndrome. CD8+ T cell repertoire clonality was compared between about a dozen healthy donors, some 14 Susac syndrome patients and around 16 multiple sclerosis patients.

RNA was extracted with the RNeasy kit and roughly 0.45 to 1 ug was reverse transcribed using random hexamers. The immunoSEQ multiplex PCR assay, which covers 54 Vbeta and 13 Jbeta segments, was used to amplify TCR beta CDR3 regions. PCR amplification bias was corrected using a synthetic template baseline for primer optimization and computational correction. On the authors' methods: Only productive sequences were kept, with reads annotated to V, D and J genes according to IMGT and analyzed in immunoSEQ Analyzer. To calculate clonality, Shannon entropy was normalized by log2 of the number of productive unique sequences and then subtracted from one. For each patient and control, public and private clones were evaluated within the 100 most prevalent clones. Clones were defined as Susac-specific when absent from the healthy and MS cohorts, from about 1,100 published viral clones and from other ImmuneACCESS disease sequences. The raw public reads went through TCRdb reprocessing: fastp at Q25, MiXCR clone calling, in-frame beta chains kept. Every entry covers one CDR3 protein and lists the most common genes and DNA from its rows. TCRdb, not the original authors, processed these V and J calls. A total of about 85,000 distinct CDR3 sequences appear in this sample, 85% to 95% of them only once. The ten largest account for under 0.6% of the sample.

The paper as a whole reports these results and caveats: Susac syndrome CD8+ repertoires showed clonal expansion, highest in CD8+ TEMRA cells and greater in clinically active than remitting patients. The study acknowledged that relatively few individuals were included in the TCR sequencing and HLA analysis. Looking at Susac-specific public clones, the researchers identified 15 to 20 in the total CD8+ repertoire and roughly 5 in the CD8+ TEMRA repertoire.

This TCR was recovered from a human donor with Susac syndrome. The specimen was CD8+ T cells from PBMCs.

The DNA is as follows: TGTGCCAGCAGCGGAGAAGAGGGGGCGAGCATTTACAATGAGCAGTTCTTC. Translated, this is CASSGEEGASIYNEQFF. The chain is made from TRBV7-9 and TRBJ2-1; a stretch of 7 junction bases matches TRBD1. The CDR3 starts with the cysteine, ends with the phenylalanine, and has 17 residues. Here the CDR3 DNA is all that survives: 51 bases in frame from base 1. From V the trimming removes 5 bases and from J it removes 4 bases, while the gene matches leave 14 bases of the junction unaccounted for. From a lookup of the germline V gene (reference sequence), CDR1 and CDR2 are SEHNR and FQNEAQ.